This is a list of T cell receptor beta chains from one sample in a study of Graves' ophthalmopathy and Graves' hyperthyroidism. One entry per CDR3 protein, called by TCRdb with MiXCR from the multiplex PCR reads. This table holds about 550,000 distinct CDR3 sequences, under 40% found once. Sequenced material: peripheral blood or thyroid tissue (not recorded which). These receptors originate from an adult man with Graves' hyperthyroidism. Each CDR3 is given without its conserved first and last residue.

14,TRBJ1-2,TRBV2,ASRLRAGGTEAGYT
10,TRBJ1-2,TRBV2,ASSPRGWGYT
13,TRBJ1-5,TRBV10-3,AISYGAGIDQPQH
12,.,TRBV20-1,SATTSGPYNEQF
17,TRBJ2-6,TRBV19,ASSRSLGTVSSGANVLT
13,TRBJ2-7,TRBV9,ASSVSGTSGVEQY
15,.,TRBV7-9,ASSPRRGQGTYNEQF
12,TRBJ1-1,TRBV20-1,SARGARSNTEAF
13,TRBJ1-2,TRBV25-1,ASSESGFDDYGYT
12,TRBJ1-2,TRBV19,ASGPAGKHYGYT
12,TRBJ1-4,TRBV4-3,ASSQTGTNEKLS
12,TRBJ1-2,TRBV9,ASSVAERGAGYT
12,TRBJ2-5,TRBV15,ATSSDREGETQY
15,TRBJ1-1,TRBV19,ASTIRAWGLSDTEAF
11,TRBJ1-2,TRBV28,ASSYGTTYGYT
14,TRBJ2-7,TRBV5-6,ASSWGDVDSSYEQY
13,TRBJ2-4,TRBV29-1,SVSTGTGGTNFQY
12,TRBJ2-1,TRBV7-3,ASSLTLAGNEQF
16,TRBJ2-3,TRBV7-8,ASSLGSYSGSSTDTQY
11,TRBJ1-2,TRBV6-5,ASSGRKNYGYT
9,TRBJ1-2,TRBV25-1,ASRTAGYYT
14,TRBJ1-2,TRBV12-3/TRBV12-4,ASSFIGTGAPYGYT
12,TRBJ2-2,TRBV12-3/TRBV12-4,ASSFRTVGGELF
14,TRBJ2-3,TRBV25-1,ASSVGRASSTDTQY
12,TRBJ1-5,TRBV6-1,ASSYRGRNQPQH
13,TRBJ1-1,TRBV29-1,SVEDSVRRDTEAF
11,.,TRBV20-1,SARRAGMNEQF
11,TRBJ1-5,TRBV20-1,SARRDGNQPQH
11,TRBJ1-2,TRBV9,ASSTQENYGYT
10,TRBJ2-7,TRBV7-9,ASSLVNRQQY
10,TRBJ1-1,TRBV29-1,SVEYGGREAF
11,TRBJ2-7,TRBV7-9,ASSLDVSYEQY
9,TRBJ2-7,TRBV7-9,ASSQRGEQC
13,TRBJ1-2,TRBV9,ASSLDGTGAYGYT
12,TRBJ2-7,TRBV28,ASSSSSFSYEQY
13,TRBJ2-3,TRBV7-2,ASSLVGDGTDTQY
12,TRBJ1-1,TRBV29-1,SVAWAARYTEAF
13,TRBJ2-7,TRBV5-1,ASSRGQGGTYEQY
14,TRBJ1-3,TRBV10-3,AIRISGGRPGNTIY
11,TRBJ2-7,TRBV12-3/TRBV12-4,ASRRDGPYEQY
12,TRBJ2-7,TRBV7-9,ASRPARGDYEQY
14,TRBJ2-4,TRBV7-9,ASSPGRGSAKNIQY
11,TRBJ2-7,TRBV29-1,SDEGQGVTEQY
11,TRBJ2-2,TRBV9,ASSVQQAGELF
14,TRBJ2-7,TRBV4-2,ASSQGGLADSYEQY
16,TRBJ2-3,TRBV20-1,SANLQLLQGMFADTQY
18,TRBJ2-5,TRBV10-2,ASSSFLPGLAGGLRETQY
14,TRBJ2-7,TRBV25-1,ASSPGRPSSTYEQY
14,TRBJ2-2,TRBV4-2,ASSQGKGGGAGELF
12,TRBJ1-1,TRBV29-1,SGGGLGSNTEAF
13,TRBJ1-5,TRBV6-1,ASSVVTASNQPQH
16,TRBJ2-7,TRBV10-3,AISEGGLAGVSSYEQY
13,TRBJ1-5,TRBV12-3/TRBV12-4,ASSFGGTDNQPQH
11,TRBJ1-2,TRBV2,ASSEQGDYGYT
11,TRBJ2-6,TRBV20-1,SAKAAGANVLT
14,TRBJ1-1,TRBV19,ASRRGLGGGGTEAF
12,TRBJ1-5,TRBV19,ASSAQGRNQPQH